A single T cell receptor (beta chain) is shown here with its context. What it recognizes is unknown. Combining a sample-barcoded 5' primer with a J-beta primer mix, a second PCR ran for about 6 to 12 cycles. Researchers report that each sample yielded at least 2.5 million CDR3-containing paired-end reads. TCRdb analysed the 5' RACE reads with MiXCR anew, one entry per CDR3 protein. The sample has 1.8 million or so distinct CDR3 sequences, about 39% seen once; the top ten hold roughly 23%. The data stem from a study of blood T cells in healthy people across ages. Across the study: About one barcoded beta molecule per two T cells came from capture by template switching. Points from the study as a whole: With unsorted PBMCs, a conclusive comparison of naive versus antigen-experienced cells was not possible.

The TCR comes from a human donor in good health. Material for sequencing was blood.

DNA of the CDR3: TGTGCTAGTGGTTTGGTACAGGGTACGCAGTATTTT. Amino acid sequence: CASGLVQGTQYF. This chain links TRBV12-5 with TRBJ2-3; perhaps TRBD1 as D (6 bases). The CDR3 is made up of 12 amino acids. Trimming stripped 0 bases from V and 8 bases from J, with 6 bases between. Germline CDR1 is LGHNT and CDR2 is FRNRAP.